This T cell receptor (beta chain) was sequenced in a study of T cell changes during pregnancy in multiple sclerosis. From germline, CDR1 is ENHRY and CDR2 SYGVKD. The length of the CDR3 is 11 residues. V lost 10 bases and J lost 10, with 14 bases in between. The data were produced by immunoSEQ multiplex PCR, yet TCRdb's version contains in-frame clones alone and is incomplete. In the table there are roughly 87,000 clones, about 93% of which are singletons. This rearrangement joins TRBV10-3 to TRBJ2-1, with a tentative D call TRBD2 (7 bases). The source of this sequence is a female donor in good health, enrolled as a control in a pregnancy study. The sequences come from peripheral blood, collected in the third trimester of pregnancy. CDR3 sequence reads: CASAGDREQFF. CDR3 in DNA: TGTGCCAGCGCGGGAGACAGGGAGCAGTTCTTC.